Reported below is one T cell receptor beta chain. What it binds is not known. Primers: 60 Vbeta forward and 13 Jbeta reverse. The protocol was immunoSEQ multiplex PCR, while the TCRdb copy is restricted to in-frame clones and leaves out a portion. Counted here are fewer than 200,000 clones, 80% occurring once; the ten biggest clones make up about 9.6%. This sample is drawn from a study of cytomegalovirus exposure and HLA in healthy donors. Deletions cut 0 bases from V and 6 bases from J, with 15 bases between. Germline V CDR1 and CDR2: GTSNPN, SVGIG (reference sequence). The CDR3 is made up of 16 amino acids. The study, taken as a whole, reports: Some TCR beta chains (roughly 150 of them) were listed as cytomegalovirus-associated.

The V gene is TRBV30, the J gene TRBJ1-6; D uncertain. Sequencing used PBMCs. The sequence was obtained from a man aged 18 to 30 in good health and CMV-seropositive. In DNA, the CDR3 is TGTGCCTGGAGTGTATTCTTCCGAGACATTAATTCACCCCTCCACTTT. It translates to CAWSVFFRDINSPLHF.